Following are 16 T cell receptor beta chains from one sample sequenced in a study of blood T cells in healthy people across ages. The use of a sample-barcoded 5' primer and a J-beta primer mix characterized a second PCR of roughly 6 to 11 cycles. TCRdb re-analysed the 5' RACE reads in MiXCR, keeping a single row per CDR3 protein. Of approximately 1.5 million distinct CDR3 sequences listed, approximately 32% are singletons. The sample was blood. These receptors were obtained from a woman in her 30s in good health.

This clonotype was seen ten or more times. This chain joins TRBV12-5 and TRBJ1-2, with 8 bases aligning to TRBD1. The CDR3 length is 14 residues. CDR1 is LGHNT, CDR2 FRNRAP, per germline. The V gene end was trimmed by 6 bases and the J gene end by 5 bases; junction bases not matched to a gene: 8. The CDR3 DNA sequence: TGTGCTAGTGGCCCTGACAGGGGTGTGTATGGCTACACCTTC. It encodes CASGPDRGVYGYTF.

The rearrangement joins TRBV20-1 to TRBJ2-5; 7 nucleotides match TRBD2. The V segment lost 6 bases and the J segment 2 bases; nucleotides outside the gene matches: 6. This CDR3 comprises 13 residues. CDR1 is DFQATT and CDR2 is SNEGSKA in the germline V gene (reference sequence). The chain's CDR3 is CSAIGTIQETQYF. In DNA form, the CDR3 reads TGCAGTGCCATCGGGACTATACAAGAGACCCAGTACTTC.

This clonotype was picked up a small number of times. The chain uses TRBV5-1 and TRBJ2-5; TRBD2 aligns across 14 bases. The trim removed 7 bases at V and 4 bases at J, leaving 6 bases unmatched. This CDR3 spans 15 amino acids. Germline CDR1 reads SGHRS; CDR2 reads YFSETQ. The CDR3, as DNA: TGCGCCAGCGGAGGGACTAGCGGGAGAACAGAGACCCAGTACTTC. The encoded protein is CASGGTSGRTETQYF.

This clonotype was observed many times. V is TRBV6-6 and J is TRBJ1-2, with a tentative D call TRBD1 (5 bases). V was shortened by 7 bases and J by 8 bases, with 11 bases between the two germline ends. Germline lookup yields CDR1 MNHNY and CDR2 SVGAGI (reference sequence). CDR3 size: 11 residues. The CDR3 loop is CASTQGRGYTF. The CDR3 coding sequence is TGTGCCAGCACCCAGGGAAGGGGCTACACCTTC.

V usage is TRBV28 and J usage is TRBJ1-2; TRBD1 agrees at 9 bases. Germline CDR1 is MDHEN and CDR2 is SYDVKM. V trimming: 6 bases; J trimming: 5 bases; junction bases outside the gene matches: 7. This CDR3 comprises 14 residues. CDR3 bases: TGTGCCAGCAGCCCTACAGGGGGCGTTTATGGCTACACCTTC. This codes for CASSPTGGVYGYTF.

This clonotype turned up a few times. The rearrangement joins TRBV19 to TRBJ2-1; 9 bases align to TRBD2. Germline CDR1 is LNHDA and CDR2 is SQIVND (reference sequence). This CDR3 spans 17 amino acids. The ends lost 5 bases at V and 3 bases at J; junction bases unmatched: 11. Here the CDR3 reads CASSHLSGGSDYNEQFF. CDR3 nucleotides: TGTGCCAGTAGTCACCTAAGCGGGGGGTCGGACTACAATGAGCAGTTCTTC.

The CDR3 sequence is CSARRLAGGTSPSLYEQYF. In nucleotides, the CDR3 is TGCAGTGCTAGGCGGCTAGCGGGAGGGACATCCCCCAGCCTCTACGAGCAGTACTTC. The chain uses TRBV20-1 and TRBJ2-5; 12 nucleotides line up with TRBD2. The J call is doubtful: the DNA matches TRBJ2-7 better. The CDR3 extends over 19 amino acids. In germline, CDR1 is DFQATT, CDR2 SNEGSKA (reference sequence).

The gene calls are TRBV12-3 or TRBV12-4 and TRBJ1-4; 9 bases map to TRBD1. The CDR3 contains 14 residues. The ends lost 8 bases at V and 4 bases at J; junction bases unmatched: 5. This CDR3 reads CASGTGGRNEKLFF. CDR3 in DNA: TGTGCCAGCGGAACAGGGGGCCGTAATGAAAAACTGTTTTTT.

The J gene is TRBJ2-2, the V gene TRBV27; D is uncertain. CDR3 length: 13 amino acids. With 6 bases removed from V and 1 base from J, the gap between germline ends came to 6 bases. Per the germline V gene, CDR1 is MNHEY and CDR2 is SMNVEV (reference sequence). The chain's CDR3 is CASRARNTGELFF. The CDR3 DNA reads as TGTGCCAGCAGAGCTAGGAACACCGGGGAGCTGTTTTTT.

This clonotype was observed a few times. This rearrangement joins TRBV6-1 to TRBJ2-1, with unresolved D. V was clipped by 5 bases and J by 8 bases, with 13 bases between them. This CDR3 contains 13 residues. Per the germline V gene, CDR1 is MNHNS and CDR2 is SASEGT. CDR3 bases: TGTGCCAGCAGTCAAGAAGCGATGCATGAGCAGTTCTTC. The encoded protein is CASSQEAMHEQFF.

This clonotype appeared a few times. This chain uses TRBV20-1 with TRBJ2-2; TRBD1 matches 8 bases. The ends lost 1 base at V and 5 bases at J; junction bases unmatched: 3. This CDR3 region has 14 residues. CDR1 and CDR2 from the germline V gene are DFQATT and SNEGSKA (reference sequence). The CDR3, as DNA: TGCAGTGCTAGAGGGACAGGGATTACCGGGGAGCTGTTTTTT. Translating it yields CSARGTGITGELFF.

The chain combines TRBV27 with TRBJ1-2; TRBD1 matches 12 bases. V shed 5 bases and J 7 bases; nucleotides not matched to a gene: 8. CDR3 length: 15 amino acids. Germline-derived CDR1 and CDR2 are MNHEY and SMNVEV (reference sequence). The DNA of the CDR3 is TGTGCCAGCAGTCCACACCGGGACAGGGGGCCTGGCTACACCTTC. Amino acids: CASSPHRDRGPGYTF.

A few counts support this clonotype. This chain uses TRBV13 with TRBJ2-5, with 8 nucleotides matching TRBD2. Germline trimming cut 5 bases from V and 5 bases from J; bases unmatched to any gene: 10. Per germline, CDR1 PRHDT and CDR2 FYEKMQ (reference sequence). The CDR3 totals 15 residues. CDR3 DNA: TGTGCCAGCAGCGCAGCCGGGGGGGCCGGCGAGACCCAGTACTTC. It encodes CASSAAGGAGETQYF. The full variable domain, in which reference TRBV13 and TRBJ2-5 provide the parts outside the CDR3, is AAGVIQSPRHLIKEKRETATLKCYPIPRHDTVYWYQQGPGQDPQFLISFYEKMQSDKGSIPDRFSAQQFSDYHSELNMSSLELGDSALYFCASSAAGGAGETQYFGPGTRLLVL.

The chain couples TRBV15 to TRBJ1-1; tentative D call: TRBD1 (6 bases). From germline, CDR1 is LNHNV and CDR2 YYDKDF (reference sequence). Trimming took 0 bases from V and 8 from J, leaving 13 bases between them. The CDR3 extends over 14 amino acids. CDR3: CATSREPTGPEAFF. In DNA, the CDR3 is TGTGCCACCAGCAGAGAACCAACAGGGCCCGAAGCTTTCTTT.

The V call is TRBV2, the J call TRBJ1-1; D unresolved. This CDR3 contains 14 residues. Trimming removed 7 bases at V and 5 bases at J, with 17 bases between. Germline V lookup: CDR1 SNHLY, CDR2 FYNNEI. The CDR3 sequence: CASTQMGIVTEAFF. CDR3 DNA sequence: TGTGCCAGCACCCAAATGGGGATCGTAACTGAAGCTTTCTTT.

Ten or more counts support this clonotype. The chain joins TRBV6-6 to TRBJ2-3; tentatively, D is TRBD2 (6 bases). Germline CDR1 reads MNHNY; CDR2 reads SVGAGI (reference sequence). CDR3 length: 14 amino acids. V was clipped by 10 bases and J by 1 base, with 15 bases between them. This CDR3 reads CATIAVVGTDTQYF. The CDR3 region has the DNA TGTGCCACCATAGCGGTCGTTGGCACAGATACGCAGTATTTT.